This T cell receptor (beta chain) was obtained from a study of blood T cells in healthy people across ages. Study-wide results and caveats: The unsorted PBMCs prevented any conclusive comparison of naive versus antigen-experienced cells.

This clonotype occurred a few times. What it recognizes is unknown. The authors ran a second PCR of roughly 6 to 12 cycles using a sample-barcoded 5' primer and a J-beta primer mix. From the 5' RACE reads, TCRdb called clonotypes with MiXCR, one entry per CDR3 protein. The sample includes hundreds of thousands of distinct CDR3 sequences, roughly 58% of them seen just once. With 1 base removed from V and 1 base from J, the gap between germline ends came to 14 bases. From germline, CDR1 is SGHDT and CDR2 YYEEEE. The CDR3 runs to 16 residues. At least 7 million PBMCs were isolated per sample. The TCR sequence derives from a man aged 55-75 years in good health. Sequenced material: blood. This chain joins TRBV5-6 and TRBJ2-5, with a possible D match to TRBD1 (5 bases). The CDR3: CASSLRLQGFQETQYF. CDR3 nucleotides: TGTGCCAGCAGCTTGCGTTTGCAGGGATTCCAAGAGACCCAGTACTTC.